Listed below are T cell receptor beta chains from one sample, sequenced in a study of blood T cell repertoires in COVID-19. Clones were sequenced by immunoSEQ multiplex PCR, and TCRdb holds only the in-frame ones, with some missing. The repertoire holds some 130,000 clones, with 80% to 90% as singletons. The sequenced material came from PBMCs or T cells enriched from blood (not recorded which). The receptors come from a man between 50 and 59 years old who had recovered from COVID-19. Each CDR3 is given with its conserved first and last residue. The order of the fields is CDR3 protein, CDR3 DNA, D gene, clone size, J gene, V gene. D genes are given only for firm matches. A row's size may be missing; if present it is once, few, many or a size class.

CDR3 protein: CASSLYRGTEAFF
CDR3 DNA: TGTGCCAGCAGCTTGTACAGGGGCACTGAAGCTTTCTTT
D gene: TRBD1
clone size: .
J gene: TRBJ1-1
V gene: TRBV5-4

CDR3 protein: CARSLGEGECVYEQYF
CDR3 DNA: TGTGCCAGAAGCTTGGGTGAGGGGGAATGCGTTTACGAGCAGTACTTC
D gene: .
clone size: .
J gene: TRBJ2-7
V gene: TRBV5-3

CDR3 protein: CASSPRAGKRDIQYF
CDR3 DNA: TGTGCCAGCTCACCCCGGGCGGGGAAAAGGGACATTCAGTACTTC
D gene: .
clone size: few
J gene: TRBJ2-4
V gene: TRBV18

CDR3 protein: CATSRTRTFQETQYF
CDR3 DNA: TGTGCCACCAGCAGAACTCGAACGTTCCAAGAGACCCAGTACTTC
D gene: .
clone size: .
J gene: TRBJ2-5
V gene: TRBV15

CDR3 protein: CASSISSGGTYKQYF
CDR3 DNA: TGTGCCAGTAGTATATCCAGCGGGGGGACCTACAAGCAGTACTTC
D gene: TRBD2
clone size: .
J gene: TRBJ2-7
V gene: TRBV19

CDR3 protein: CASTRGAGETQYF
CDR3 DNA: TGTGCCAGTACGCGGGGGGCGGGGGAGACCCAGTACTTC
D gene: TRBD2
clone size: .
J gene: TRBJ2-5
V gene: TRBV7-2

CDR3 protein: CASSRDSNYGYTF
CDR3 DNA: TGTGCCAGCAGCCGCGACTCAAACTATGGCTACACCTTC
D gene: .
clone size: .
J gene: TRBJ1-2
V gene: TRBV7-6

CDR3 protein: CASSPGGKSSYEQYF
CDR3 DNA: TGTGCCAGCTCACCAGGCGGCAAAAGCTCCTACGAGCAGTACTTC
D gene: .
clone size: .
J gene: TRBJ2-7
V gene: TRBV18

CDR3 protein: CASSQKFGTVSGNTIYF
CDR3 DNA: TGCGCCAGCAGTCAAAAATTTGGGACAGTTTCTGGAAACACCATATATTTT
D gene: TRBD1
clone size: .
J gene: TRBJ1-3
V gene: TRBV23-1

CDR3 protein: CASSLGHSGRADEQYF
CDR3 DNA: TGTGCCAGCAGCTTAGGCCATAGCGGGAGGGCGGACGAGCAGTACTTC
D gene: TRBD2
clone size: .
J gene: TRBJ2-7
V gene: TRBV7-8

CDR3 protein: CASSSSGKTSDTQYF
CDR3 DNA: TGTGCCAGCAGCTCATCCGGGAAGACCTCAGATACGCAGTATTTT
D gene: .
clone size: .
J gene: TRBJ2-3
V gene: TRBV7-3

CDR3 protein: CAWRGRGWNEQFF
CDR3 DNA: TGTGCCTGGAGGGGCAGGGGGTGGAATGAGCAGTTCTTC
D gene: TRBD1
clone size: .
J gene: TRBJ2-1
V gene: TRBV30

CDR3 protein: CATLDSTTRIQGYTF
CDR3 DNA: TGTGCCACCTTGGACAGCACGACTCGTATTCAGGGCTACACCTTC
D gene: .
clone size: .
J gene: TRBJ1-2
V gene: TRBV19

CDR3 protein: CASSPLAGGTDTQYF
CDR3 DNA: TGTGCCAGCAGCCCGCTAGCGGGGGGGACAGATACGCAGTATTTT
D gene: TRBD2
clone size: .
J gene: TRBJ2-3
V gene: TRBV14

CDR3 protein: CASSDQRRNSKQYF
CDR3 DNA: TGTGCCAGCAGCGACCAAAGACGAAACAGTAAGCAGTACTTC
D gene: .
clone size: .
J gene: TRBJ2-7
V gene: TRBV6-5

CDR3 protein: CASSLGQYQETQYF
CDR3 DNA: TGTGCCAGCAGCTTAGGGCAGTACCAAGAGACCCAGTACTTC
D gene: .
clone size: .
J gene: TRBJ2-5
V gene: TRBV7-8

CDR3 protein: CASSKRTVADYGYTF
CDR3 DNA: TGTGCCAGCAGCAAGAGGACAGTTGCAGACTATGGCTACACCTTC
D gene: .
clone size: .
J gene: TRBJ1-2
V gene: TRBV7-9

CDR3 protein: CASSPGTGSEAFF
CDR3 DNA: TGTGCCAGCAGCCCTGGGACAGGGTCTGAAGCTTTCTTT
D gene: TRBD1
clone size: .
J gene: TRBJ1-1
V gene: TRBV3-1/TRBV3-2

CDR3 protein: CASTTGQSHNEQFF
CDR3 DNA: TGCGCCAGCACCACGGGACAGTCCCACAATGAGCAGTTCTTC
D gene: TRBD1
clone size: .
J gene: TRBJ2-1
V gene: TRBV5-1

CDR3 protein: CASSSREGISPLHF
CDR3 DNA: TGTGCCAGCAGCTCCAGGGAAGGGATTTCACCCCTCCACTTT
D gene: .
clone size: .
J gene: TRBJ1-6
V gene: TRBV13

CDR3 protein: CASSRDRTNYGYTF
CDR3 DNA: TGTGCCAGTAGTAGAGACAGGACTAACTATGGCTACACCTTC
D gene: .
clone size: .
J gene: TRBJ1-2
V gene: TRBV19

CDR3 protein: CASSLGQGGIGYTF
CDR3 DNA: TGTGCCAGCAGCTTAGGACAGGGTGGGATCGGCTACACCTTC
D gene: TRBD1
clone size: .
J gene: TRBJ1-2
V gene: TRBV7-9

CDR3 protein: CASSRGLAGNTGELFF
CDR3 DNA: TGTGCCAGCAGCCGGGGACTAGCGGGGAACACCGGGGAGCTGTTTTTT
D gene: TRBD2
clone size: .
J gene: TRBJ2-2
V gene: TRBV7-9

CDR3 protein: CASRQGQQPQHF
CDR3 DNA: TGTGCCAGCAGACAGGGCCAGCAGCCCCAGCATTTT
D gene: .
clone size: .
J gene: TRBJ1-5
V gene: TRBV2

CDR3 protein: CASSYFGEKLFF
CDR3 DNA: TGTGCCAGCAGCTACTTCGGTGAAAAACTGTTTTTT
D gene: .
clone size: .
J gene: TRBJ1-4
V gene: TRBV7-8

CDR3 protein: CASSKWLAGDSNQPQHF
CDR3 DNA: TGTGCCAGCAGCAAATGGTTGGCAGGGGATAGCAATCAGCCCCAGCATTTT
D gene: .
clone size: once
J gene: TRBJ1-5
V gene: TRBV21-1

CDR3 protein: CASSLSRVNSPLHF
CDR3 DNA: TGTGCCAGCAGCTTGAGCAGGGTTAATTCACCCCTCCACTTT
D gene: .
clone size: .
J gene: TRBJ1-6
V gene: TRBV5-4

CDR3 protein: CASSARTSGTGGVRVGNQPQHF
CDR3 DNA: TGTGCCAGTAGTGCTAGAACTTCCGGGACAGGGGGTGTTAGAGTGGGCAATCAGCCCCAGCATTTT
D gene: TRBD1
clone size: once
J gene: TRBJ1-5
V gene: TRBV19

CDR3 protein: CASSYRQSYNEQFF
CDR3 DNA: TGTGCCAGCAGTTATCGACAGTCCTACAATGAGCAGTTCTTC
D gene: .
clone size: few
J gene: TRBJ2-1
V gene: TRBV6-6

CDR3 protein: CASSPELAGLGNEQFF
CDR3 DNA: TGTGCCAGCAGCCCAGAACTAGCGGGATTGGGAAATGAGCAGTTCTTC
D gene: TRBD2
clone size: .
J gene: TRBJ2-1
V gene: TRBV7-3

CDR3 protein: CASSIPAGGTDTQYF
CDR3 DNA: TGTGCCAGTAGTATCCCAGCGGGGGGCACAGATACGCAGTATTTT
D gene: TRBD2
clone size: .
J gene: TRBJ2-3
V gene: TRBV19

CDR3 protein: CASSQDSTYGYTF
CDR3 DNA: TGCGCCAGCAGCCAGGACTCTACCTATGGCTACACCTTC
D gene: .
clone size: few
J gene: TRBJ1-2
V gene: TRBV5-1

CDR3 protein: CASTLFGQGGYGYTF
CDR3 DNA: TGTGCCAGCACCCTTTTCGGACAGGGCGGCTATGGCTACACCTTC
D gene: TRBD1
clone size: .
J gene: TRBJ1-2
V gene: TRBV28

CDR3 protein: CATSRGGTGNYGYTF
CDR3 DNA: TGTGCCACCAGCAGAGGAGGGACAGGGAACTATGGCTACACCTTC
D gene: TRBD1
clone size: .
J gene: TRBJ1-2
V gene: TRBV15

CDR3 protein: CSAKEARKAFF
CDR3 DNA: TGCAGTGCTAAAGAGGCGCGGAAAGCTTTCTTT
D gene: .
clone size: .
J gene: TRBJ1-1
V gene: TRBV20-1

CDR3 protein: CASSPQRQGNYGYTF
CDR3 DNA: TGTGCCAGCTCACCACAAAGACAGGGCAACTATGGCTACACCTTC
D gene: TRBD1
clone size: .
J gene: TRBJ1-2
V gene: TRBV18

CDR3 protein: CASSRESRVDFGETQYF
CDR3 DNA: TGTGCCAGCAGCCGAGAGTCAAGGGTGGACTTTGGGGAGACCCAGTACTTC
D gene: .
clone size: once
J gene: TRBJ2-5
V gene: TRBV4-2

CDR3 protein: CASSSRGLNTEAFF
CDR3 DNA: TGTGCCAGCAGTAGCCGGGGATTGAACACTGAAGCTTTCTTT
D gene: .
clone size: .
J gene: TRBJ1-1
V gene: TRBV2

CDR3 protein: CASSLEGQTRNTEAFF
CDR3 DNA: TGTGCCAGCAGCTTAGAGGGACAGACAAGGAACACTGAAGCTTTCTTT
D gene: TRBD1
clone size: once
J gene: TRBJ1-1
V gene: TRBV7-2

CDR3 protein: CASSQCLSGTGNEKLFF
CDR3 DNA: TGTGCCAGCAGCCAGTGTCTTTCCGGGACAGGGAATGAAAAACTGTTTTTT
D gene: TRBD1
clone size: .
J gene: TRBJ1-4
V gene: TRBV3-1/TRBV3-2

CDR3 protein: CASSLGGHPEAFF
CDR3 DNA: TGTGCCAGCAGCTTGGGCGGACACCCTGAAGCTTTCTTT
D gene: .
clone size: .
J gene: TRBJ1-1
V gene: TRBV5-6

CDR3 protein: CASSPGLAGGSTGELFF
CDR3 DNA: TGTGCCAGCAGCCCGGGACTAGCGGGAGGGTCCACCGGGGAGCTGTTTTTT
D gene: TRBD2
clone size: few
J gene: TRBJ2-2
V gene: TRBV5-4

CDR3 protein: CASSLALAAYNEQFF
CDR3 DNA: TGTGCCAGCAGCTTGGCTCTAGCGGCGTACAATGAGCAGTTCTTC
D gene: TRBD2
clone size: .
J gene: TRBJ2-1
V gene: TRBV5-4

CDR3 protein: CASIVAFRNTEAFF
CDR3 DNA: TGTGCCAGCATTGTAGCTTTCAGGAACACTGAAGCTTTCTTT
D gene: .
clone size: few
J gene: TRBJ1-1
V gene: TRBV2

CDR3 protein: CASSPLPVNQPQHF
CDR3 DNA: TGTGCCAGCTCACCGTTGCCAGTTAATCAGCCCCAGCATTTT
D gene: .
clone size: .
J gene: TRBJ1-5
V gene: TRBV18

CDR3 protein: CASSGTSGPQETQYF
CDR3 DNA: TGTGCCAGCAGTGGGACTAGCGGGCCCCAAGAGACCCAGTACTTC
D gene: TRBD2
clone size: .
J gene: TRBJ2-5
V gene: TRBV27

CDR3 protein: CASSLEGGIQSTDTQYF
CDR3 DNA: TGTGCCAGCAGCTTGGAGGGGGGGATCCAATCCACAGATACGCAGTATTTT
D gene: .
clone size: .
J gene: TRBJ2-3
V gene: TRBV5-4